A selection of T cell receptor beta chains follows, all from one sample in a study of cytomegalovirus exposure and HLA in healthy donors. Using immunoSEQ multiplex PCR, the repertoire was profiled, and TCRdb retains in-frame clones only, with some absent. The sample gives roughly 180,000 clones, around 80% of which show up once; approximately 2% is in the top ten. Material for sequencing was PBMCs. These receptors came from a woman aged 25 to 39 in good health and CMV-seronegative. The CDR3 runs from the conserved cysteine through the conserved F or W. The order of the fields is J gene, clone size, D gene, V gene, CDR3 DNA, CDR3 protein. D genes are given only for firm matches. Clone sizes are given selectively: once, few, many, or a class where the clone is expanded.

J: TRBJ1-6; size: .; D: .; V: TRBV2; DNA: TGTGCCAGCGCGCAGGGGAGCTATAATTCACCCCTCCACTTT; CDR3: CASAQGSYNSPLHF
J: TRBJ2-7; size: .; D: .; V: TRBV19; DNA: TGTGCCAGTAGGGGGGCCGGGGAGCAGTACTTC; CDR3: CASRGAGEQYF
J: TRBJ2-5; size: .; D: TRBD1; V: TRBV5-6; DNA: TGTGCCAGCAGCCCAGCAGGGACAGGGGAAGAGACCCAGTACTTC; CDR3: CASSPAGTGEETQYF
J: TRBJ2-7; size: .; D: .; V: TRBV5-1; DNA: TGCGCCAGCAGCTTGCGTCCCTACGAGCAGTACTTC; CDR3: CASSLRPYEQYF
J: TRBJ2-1; size: .; D: TRBD2; V: TRBV6-5; DNA: TGTGCCAGCAGGAGGACTAGCGGAGACAATGAGCAGTTCTTC; CDR3: CASRRTSGDNEQFF
J: TRBJ2-2; size: .; D: .; V: TRBV4-1; DNA: TGCGCCAGCAGGCAAGCAGGATACACCGGGGAGCTGTTTTTT; CDR3: CASRQAGYTGELFF
J: TRBJ1-2; size: once; D: TRBD1; V: TRBV7-9; DNA: TGTGCCAGCAGCTTAGGGACAGGGGGCCGGCGGGGTGGCTACACCTTC; CDR3: CASSLGTGGRRGGYTF
J: TRBJ2-7; size: .; D: .; V: TRBV7-2; DNA: TGTGCCAGCAGCCTCGAAAGGACTGCGGCAATTTACGAGCAGTACTTC; CDR3: CASSLERTAAIYEQYF
J: TRBJ2-3; size: .; D: TRBD2; V: TRBV7-8; DNA: TGTGCCAGCAGCTTAGCCCTCGCTAGCGGGGTAGATACGCAGTATTTT; CDR3: CASSLALASGVDTQYF
J: TRBJ2-3; size: .; D: TRBD2; V: TRBV2; DNA: TGTGCCAGCACCCCCTTCAGCGGGGGGGCCACAGATACGCAGTATTTT; CDR3: CASTPFSGGATDTQYF
J: TRBJ2-6; size: .; D: .; V: TRBV4-1; DNA: TGCGCCAGCAGCCAAGATAGTGGTCTCTCTGGGGCCAACGTCCTGACTTTC; CDR3: CASSQDSGLSGANVLTF
J: TRBJ1-1; size: .; D: .; V: TRBV27; DNA: TGTGCCAGCAGTTTTGGCCTTGAAGCTTTCTTT; CDR3: CASSFGLEAFF
J: TRBJ1-2; size: .; D: .; V: TRBV5-1; DNA: TGCGCCAGCAGCTTGGAAGGCGGGGGTGGCTACACCTTC; CDR3: CASSLEGGGGYTF
J: TRBJ2-7; size: .; D: TRBD1; V: TRBV5-1; DNA: TGCGCCAGTACCGGGACAGACTCCTACGAGCAGTACTTC; CDR3: CASTGTDSYEQYF
J: TRBJ1-1; size: .; D: .; V: TRBV10-3; DNA: TGTGCCATCAGCGTCGGGGGGTCGGACACTGAAGCTTTCTTT; CDR3: CAISVGGSDTEAFF
J: TRBJ1-1; size: .; D: TRBD1; V: TRBV2; DNA: TGTGCCAGCAGTGAAGCCCTGGACAGGGGGCGAGCTTTCTTT; CDR3: CASSEALDRGRAFF
J: TRBJ2-3; size: .; D: .; V: TRBV5-1; DNA: TGCGCCAGCAGCTCAGATAACACAGATACGCAGTATTTT; CDR3: CASSSDNTDTQYF
J: TRBJ2-3; size: .; D: TRBD2; V: TRBV11-3; DNA: TGTGCCAGCAGCTTTAGCGGGGGAGTAGATACGCAGTATTTT; CDR3: CASSFSGGVDTQYF
J: TRBJ1-5; size: .; D: TRBD1; V: TRBV14; DNA: TGTGCCAGCAGCGAAGTCCGGGACAGGGGGTTAAAGAGCAATCAGCCCCAGCATTTT; CDR3: CASSEVRDRGLKSNQPQHF
J: TRBJ2-7; size: .; D: TRBD1; V: TRBV6-1; DNA: TGTGCCAGCAGTGATCTGGGGACAGGACCTTACGAGCAGTACTTC; CDR3: CASSDLGTGPYEQYF
J: TRBJ1-1; size: .; D: .; V: TRBV11-2; DNA: TGTGCCAGCAGCTTAGTTGGGACTACGGGGAACACTGAAGCTTTCTTT; CDR3: CASSLVGTTGNTEAFF
J: TRBJ1-5; size: .; D: TRBD1; V: TRBV23-1; DNA: TGCGCCAGCAGGCGTCCGGGACAGGGCCAGGGGGGACAGCCCCAGCATTTT; CDR3: CASRRPGQGQGGQPQHF
J: TRBJ2-3; size: few; D: TRBD2; V: TRBV4-2; DNA: TGTGCCAGCGATTCCGGGGGGGGATTCACAGATACGCAGTATTTT; CDR3: CASDSGGGFTDTQYF
J: TRBJ1-1; size: .; D: .; V: TRBV5-6; DNA: TGTGCCAGCAGCTTGGGTTCTCACACCGAAGCTTTCTTT; CDR3: CASSLGSHTEAFF
J: TRBJ1-3; size: .; D: .; V: TRBV7-3; DNA: TGTGCCAGCAGCTTAAATACAGGCTCTGGAAACACCATATATTTT; CDR3: CASSLNTGSGNTIYF
J: TRBJ2-3; size: .; D: TRBD2; V: TRBV2; DNA: TGTGCCAGCAGTCCACTAGCGGGGGGCCCAGATACGCAGTATTTT; CDR3: CASSPLAGGPDTQYF
J: TRBJ1-1; size: .; D: .; V: TRBV19; DNA: TGTGCCAGTACGGGGAACACTGAAGCTTTCTTT; CDR3: CASTGNTEAFF
J: TRBJ2-1; size: .; D: .; V: TRBV6-1; DNA: TGTGCCAGCAGTGAAGCTAACAGGGCCTACAATGAGCAGTTCTTC; CDR3: CASSEANRAYNEQFF
J: TRBJ2-3; size: .; D: TRBD2; V: TRBV5-8; DNA: TGTGCCAGCAGCTGGGGACTAGCGGGCCAAAGCACAGATACGCAGTATTTT; CDR3: CASSWGLAGQSTDTQYF
J: TRBJ1-3; size: .; D: TRBD1; V: TRBV7-2; DNA: TGTGCCAGCAGTACGACAGGGCTATCTGGAAACACCATATATTTT; CDR3: CASSTTGLSGNTIYF
J: TRBJ2-7; size: .; D: TRBD1; V: TRBV5-6; DNA: TGTGCCAGCAGCTGGGGTACGGACAGGGGGTACGAGCAGTACTTC; CDR3: CASSWGTDRGYEQYF
J: TRBJ1-5; size: .; D: .; V: TRBV9; DNA: TGTGCCAGCAGCCCCCGATGGCAGGGGCAGCCCCAGCATTTT; CDR3: CASSPRWQGQPQHF
J: TRBJ1-1; size: once; D: .; V: TRBV6-5; DNA: TGTGCCAGCAGTTTAAGGCCCAAAAGGGGGACTGAAGCTTTCTTT; CDR3: CASSLRPKRGTEAFF
J: TRBJ2-1; size: .; D: .; V: TRBV27; DNA: TGTGCCAGCAGTTCGTTATCGTTCAGGGGTTTAGTGGGCAATGAGCAGTTCTTC; CDR3: CASSSLSFRGLVGNEQFF
J: TRBJ1-4; size: .; D: .; V: TRBV6-1; DNA: TGTGCCAGCAGTCTTAGAGGTGGAGAAAAACTGTTTTTT; CDR3: CASSLRGGEKLFF
J: TRBJ2-7; size: .; D: TRBD1; V: TRBV18; DNA: TGTGCCAGCTCACCTACGACAGGGAACTACGAGCAGTACTTC; CDR3: CASSPTTGNYEQYF
J: TRBJ1-1; size: .; D: .; V: TRBV5-4; DNA: TGTGCCAGCAGCTTACCTCGCGGGGGAGGCTCTGAAGCTTTCTTT; CDR3: CASSLPRGGGSEAFF
J: TRBJ1-4; size: .; D: .; V: TRBV4-3; DNA: TGCGCCAGCAGCCATGCACAGGCACTCGGTGGTGAAAAACTGTTTTTT; CDR3: CASSHAQALGGEKLFF
J: TRBJ1-2; size: few; D: TRBD1; V: TRBV19; DNA: TGTGCCAGTAGTATGGGGACAGGAATCAACTATGGCTACACCTTC; CDR3: CASSMGTGINYGYTF
J: TRBJ1-5; size: .; D: .; V: TRBV18; DNA: TGTGCCAGCTGCCGGGACACAGACAATCAGCCCCAGCATTTT; CDR3: CASCRDTDNQPQHF
J: TRBJ1-5; size: few; D: .; V: TRBV19; DNA: TGTGCCAGTAGTATAGAACAGGGAGGGAGCAATCAGCCCCAGCATTTT; CDR3: CASSIEQGGSNQPQHF
J: TRBJ2-5; size: .; D: TRBD2; V: TRBV7-6; DNA: TGTGCCAGCAGCTTAGGACTAGCGGGGGGGATCCAAGAGACCCAGTACTTC; CDR3: CASSLGLAGGIQETQYF
J: TRBJ2-5; size: few; D: TRBD2; V: TRBV7-9; DNA: TGTGCCAGCATAAAAGGGCCAGCGGGGGGGCCTACGGCCCAGTACTTC; CDR3: CASIKGPAGGPTAQYF
J: TRBJ1-1; size: .; D: .; V: TRBV7-3; DNA: TGTGCCAGCAGCCTCCGCCCAGGTACGAACACTGAAGCTTTCTTT; CDR3: CASSLRPGTNTEAFF
J: TRBJ2-1; size: .; D: .; V: TRBV19; DNA: TGTGCCAGTAGTATATCCGGGGTAGGTGAGCAGTTCTTC; CDR3: CASSISGVGEQFF
J: TRBJ1-2; size: .; D: .; V: TRBV6-5; DNA: TGTGCCAGCAGTCTCTCTAAAGGGGTTGGCTACACCTTC; CDR3: CASSLSKGVGYTF
J: TRBJ2-7; size: .; D: TRBD1; V: TRBV2; DNA: TGTGCCAGCAGCGGACCCCGGACAGGTGATGGCTACGAGCAGTACTTC; CDR3: CASSGPRTGDGYEQYF
J: TRBJ2-3; size: .; D: .; V: TRBV7-2; DNA: TGTGCCAGCAGCTTAACTGAACGCACAGATACGCAGTATTTT; CDR3: CASSLTERTDTQYF
J: TRBJ1-1; size: .; D: .; V: TRBV10-2; DNA: TGCGCCAGCAGTGTACGGGTGCGTTTGGACACTGAAGCTTTCTTT; CDR3: CASSVRVRLDTEAFF
J: TRBJ2-3; size: .; D: .; V: TRBV7-3; DNA: TGTGCCAGCAGCTTCGTGGGGGGGCCGGTAGATACGCAGTATTTT; CDR3: CASSFVGGPVDTQYF
J: TRBJ1-3; size: once; D: .; V: TRBV5-1; DNA: TGCGCCAGCAGCTTGGATTCCAGAAATGGAAACACCATATATTTT; CDR3: CASSLDSRNGNTIYF
J: TRBJ2-5; size: .; D: .; V: TRBV5-1; DNA: TGCGCCAGCAGCTTGGCCAGACAGCGTCAAGAGACCCAGTACTTC; CDR3: CASSLARQRQETQYF
J: TRBJ1-1; size: .; D: TRBD1; V: TRBV5-1; DNA: TGCGCCAGCAGCTTGGGACAGGGGTGGACTGAAGCTTTCTTT; CDR3: CASSLGQGWTEAFF
J: TRBJ1-1; size: .; D: .; V: TRBV9; DNA: TGTGCCAGCAGCGCCGCCTTGGGGCTCAGCCACACTGAAGCTTTCTTT; CDR3: CASSAALGLSHTEAFF
J: TRBJ1-2; size: .; D: .; V: TRBV7-9; DNA: TGTGCCAGCAGCTTAGTTCAGCGGGAGGGCTACACCTTC; CDR3: CASSLVQREGYTF
J: TRBJ2-3; size: .; D: TRBD2; V: TRBV19; DNA: TGTGCCAGTAGTATAGGGCCGACTAGCGGGGAAGATACGCAGTATTTT; CDR3: CASSIGPTSGEDTQYF
J: TRBJ2-3; size: once; D: TRBD2; V: TRBV23-1; DNA: TGCGCCAGCATCCCCATGACTAGCGGGGCGTACACAGATACGCAGTATTTT; CDR3: CASIPMTSGAYTDTQYF
J: TRBJ1-2; size: .; D: TRBD1; V: TRBV7-9; DNA: TGTTCCAGCAGGGTAGACAGGGAAGGCTACACCTTC; CDR3: CSSRVDREGYTF
J: TRBJ2-7; size: .; D: .; V: TRBV5-1; DNA: TGCGCCAGCAAGGGAGGACTAAACTACGAGCAGTACTTC; CDR3: CASKGGLNYEQYF
J: TRBJ2-2; size: once; D: .; V: TRBV7-2; DNA: TGTGCCAGCAGCTTGCGCTTTCCTACCTCGAACACCGGGGAGCTGTTTTTT; CDR3: CASSLRFPTSNTGELFF